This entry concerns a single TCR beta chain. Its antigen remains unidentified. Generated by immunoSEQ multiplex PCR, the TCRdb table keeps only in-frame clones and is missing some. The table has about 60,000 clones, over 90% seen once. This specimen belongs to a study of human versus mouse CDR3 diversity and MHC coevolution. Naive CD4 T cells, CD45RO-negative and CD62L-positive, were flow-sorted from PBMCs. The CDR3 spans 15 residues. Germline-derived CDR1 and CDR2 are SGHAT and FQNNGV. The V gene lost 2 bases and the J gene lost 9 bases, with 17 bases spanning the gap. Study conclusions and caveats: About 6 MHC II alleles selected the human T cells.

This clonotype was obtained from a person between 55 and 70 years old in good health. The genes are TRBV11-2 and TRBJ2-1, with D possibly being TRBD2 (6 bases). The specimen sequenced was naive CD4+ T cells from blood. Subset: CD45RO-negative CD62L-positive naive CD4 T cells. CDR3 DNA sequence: TGTGCCAGCAGCTTACTTGGGGGAGAAGCGGGTGAGCAGTTCTTC. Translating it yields CASSLLGGEAGEQFF.